One and the same sample provided the 21 T cell receptor beta chains below, sequenced in a study of blood T cells in healthy people across ages. A second PCR, run for about 7 to 11 cycles, used a sample-barcoded 5' primer plus a J-beta primer mix. In TCRdb, the 5' RACE reads were re-called with MiXCR into one record per CDR3 protein. The sample includes about 640,000 distinct CDR3 sequences, roughly 58% of them seen just once. Sequencing was performed on blood. All receptors come from a man in his fifties or sixties in good health.

V is TRBV10-1 and J is TRBJ2-5; 14 positions agree with TRBD2. V was pared by 6 bases and J by 4 bases, with 7 bases of the junction left unmatched. Germline V gives CDR1 WNHNN, CDR2 SYGVQD (reference sequence). The CDR3 has 16 residues. Written as DNA, the CDR3 is TGCGCCAGCAGCTGGACTAGCGGGGGGCCGGGAGAGACCCAGTACTTC. Protein product: CASSWTSGGPGETQYF.

The sample holds a few counts of this clonotype. The chain couples TRBV20-1 to TRBJ2-5; D is undetermined. With 3 bases removed from V and 1 base from J, the gap between germline ends came to 12 bases. The CDR3 has 14 amino acids. The germline CDR1 and CDR2 sequences are DFQATT and SNEGSKA (reference sequence). Here the CDR3 DNA reads TGCAGTGCTAGCGGCGCGGCTATCCAAGAGACCCAGTACTTC. Translation gives CSASGAAIQETQYF.

The chain uses TRBV20-1 and TRBJ2-3, with TRBD1 matching over 10 bases. Per the germline V gene, CDR1 is DFQATT and CDR2 is SNEGSKA (reference sequence). V was pared by 6 bases and J by 1 base, with 13 bases of the junction left unmatched. This CDR3 has 17 amino acids. The CDR3 DNA reads as TGCAGTGCGGCCGGGACAGGGGCGGGAAGGGGCACAGATACGCAGTATTTT. Its translation is CSAAGTGAGRGTDTQYF.

V is TRBV2 and J is TRBJ2-5; TRBD2 is a possible D gene (5 bases). The CDR3 is made up of 13 amino acids. V was cut by 7 bases and J by 5 bases, with 14 bases left in between. Germline CDR1 reads SNHLY; CDR2 reads FYNNEI. The CDR3 reads CASTWGSGETQYF. The CDR3, as DNA: TGTGCCAGCACGTGGGGTTCGGGGGAGACCCAGTACTTC.

The CDR3 sequence: CASSYTSGGLKETQYF. Here the CDR3 DNA reads TGTGCCAGCAGTTATACTAGCGGGGGTCTTAAAGAGACCCAGTACTTC. The V and J genes are TRBV6-6 and TRBJ2-5; 11 bases match TRBD2. This CDR3 has 16 amino acids. Germline trimming cut 3 bases from V and 3 bases from J; bases unmatched to any gene: 6. Germline CDR1 reads MNHNY; CDR2 reads SVGAGI (reference sequence).

The chain uses TRBV5-5 and TRBJ2-1; tentatively, D is TRBD1 (5 bases). The J call is in doubt because the DNA end fits TRBJ2-7 better. Looked up from germline, CDR1 is SGHKS and CDR2 is YYEKEE (reference sequence). The CDR3 length is 15 residues. The CDR3 sequence is CASSLGQGTYNEQYF. CDR3 DNA sequence: TGTGCCAGCAGCTTGGGGCAGGGTACCTACAATGAGCAGTACTTC.

This chain joins TRBV3-1 and TRBJ2-7, with 12 nucleotides matching TRBD2. Per germline, CDR1 LGHDT and CDR2 YNNKEL (reference sequence). CDR3 length equals 15 residues. V was pared by 1 base and J by 5 bases, with 3 bases of the junction left unmatched. This CDR3 reads CASSQGTSGNHEQYF. The CDR3, as DNA: TGTGCCAGCAGCCAAGGGACTAGCGGGAACCACGAGCAGTACTTC.

The chain couples TRBV5-1 to TRBJ2-7; 7 nucleotides line up with TRBD1. Per the germline V gene, CDR1 is SGHRS and CDR2 is YFSETQ. V trimming: 2 bases; J trimming: 2 bases; junction bases outside the gene matches: 7. The length of the CDR3 is 15 residues. The CDR3, as DNA: TGCGCCAGCAGCTTAGTTGGACAGGCAACCTACGAGCAGTACTTC. Its protein is CASSLVGQATYEQYF. Based on the CDR3 plus reference TRBV5-1 and TRBJ2-7, the full variable domain is KAGVTQTPRYLIKTRGQQVTLSCSPISGHRSVSWYQQTPGQGLQFLFEYFSETQRNKGNFPGRFSGRQFSNSRSEMNVSTLELGDSALYLCASSLVGQATYEQYFGPGTRLTVT.

The chain links TRBV3-1 to TRBJ2-7, with 8 bases lining up with TRBD1. Looked up from germline, CDR1 is LGHDT and CDR2 is YNNKEL (reference sequence). V lost 4 bases and J lost 3; bases outside the gene matches: 14. The length of the CDR3 is 17 residues. The chain's CDR3 is CASSLRGRQGTYYEQYF. The CDR3 DNA follows: TGTGCCAGCAGCCTAAGGGGAAGACAGGGGACTTACTACGAGCAGTACTTC.

V and J are TRBV4-1 and TRBJ1-6; weak D call: TRBD1 (5 bases). This CDR3 has 15 amino acids. Germline assignment: CDR1 MGHRA and CDR2 YSYEKL. V lost 1 base to trimming and J lost 9 bases, with 13 bases between them. The CDR3 here is CASSQAPQGGSPLHF. As DNA, the CDR3 is TGCGCCAGCAGCCAAGCGCCCCAGGGTGGTTCACCCCTCCACTTT.

This clonotype has a handful of counts. The V and J genes are TRBV6-6 and TRBJ2-7; D may match TRBD1 or TRBD2 (6 bases each). V dropped 3 bases and J dropped 1 base, with 16 bases sitting between them. Looked up from germline, CDR1 is MNHNY and CDR2 is SVGAGI (reference sequence). The CDR3 sequence is 16 residues long. CDR3 loop: CASSYGGLSGSYEQYF. The CDR3 bases are TGTGCCAGCAGTTATGGGGGGCTTAGTGGATCCTACGAGCAGTACTTC.

The rearrangement links TRBV5-1 to TRBJ2-1; 14 nucleotides line up with TRBD2. Germline trimming cut 4 bases from V and 9 bases from J; bases unmatched to any gene: 6. Germline V gives CDR1 SGHRS, CDR2 YFSETQ. The CDR3 contains 15 residues. For the CDR3, the DNA is TGCGCCAGCAGCAGACTAGCGGGGGGGCCTGGTGAGCAGTTCTTC. It codes for CASSRLAGGPGEQFF.

This clonotype was observed a handful of times. The chain joins TRBV6-1 to TRBJ1-2; D call uncertain. With 4 bases removed from V and 0 bases from J, the gap between germline ends came to 12 bases. CDR3 size: 15 residues. Germline assignment: CDR1 MNHNS and CDR2 SASEGT. CDR3 bases: TGTGCCAGCAGTGTCGGGCCCTCGGCTAACTATGGCTACACCTTC. It yields the protein CASSVGPSANYGYTF.

The V call is TRBV5-1, the J call TRBJ2-1, with D maybe TRBD2 (7 bases). V lost 0 bases and J 8 bases, leaving 12 bases between the germline ends. CDR3 length equals 14 residues. Per the germline V gene, CDR1 is SGHRS and CDR2 is YFSETQ. Here the CDR3 reads CASSLVQGGDEQFF. DNA for the CDR3: TGCGCCAGCAGCTTGGTACAGGGAGGGGATGAGCAGTTCTTC.

The rearrangement uses TRBV10-3 and TRBJ2-7, with 7 bases matching TRBD1. The CDR3 spans 15 residues. The germline gives CDR1 ENHRY, CDR2 SYGVKD. The V and J ends lost 5 bases and 2 bases, in that order; junction bases with no gene match: 9. CDR3 in amino acids: CAISTTGVPTYEQYF. CDR3 bases: TGTGCCATCAGTACTACAGGGGTGCCGACCTACGAGCAGTACTTC.

This clonotype appeared once. This rearrangement joins TRBV5-1 to TRBJ2-5; D is unresolved. Germline V gene sequence: CDR1 SGHRS, CDR2 YFSETQ. The CDR3 extends over 14 amino acids. Trimming shortened V by 0 bases and J by 6 bases, and 12 bases separated the two germline ends. The CDR3 region is CASSLGDSTQTQYF. CDR3 nucleotide sequence: TGCGCCAGCAGCTTGGGAGACTCGACCCAGACCCAGTACTTC.

In its sample, this clonotype was seen many times. The CDR3 sequence: CASSPGVEQYF. The CDR3 bases are TGTGCCAGCAGTCCGGGGGTGGAGCAGTACTTC. This rearrangement joins TRBV6-2 or TRBV6-3 to TRBJ2-7, with D possibly being TRBD2 (6 bases). V was clipped by 5 bases and J by 7 bases, with 9 bases between them. Germline lookup yields CDR1 MNHEY and CDR2 SVGEGT. The CDR3 covers 11 residues.

The chain is built from TRBV6-5 and TRBJ2-6, with D maybe TRBD2 (7 bases). CDR3 length equals 20 residues. Trimming stripped 2 bases from V and 6 bases from J, with 26 bases between. Germline loops: CDR1 MNHEY, CDR2 SVGAGI. The CDR3 sequence: CASSYPGEGHGPGEANVLTF. The CDR3 nucleotides are TGTGCCAGCAGTTACCCAGGGGAGGGACACGGACCGGGGGAGGCCAACGTCCTGACTTTC.

CDR3 DNA: TGCGCCAGCAGCCGGACTACAGGGACAATCACAGATACGCAGTATTTT. Translation gives CASSRTTGTITDTQYF. V usage is TRBV5-1 and J usage is TRBJ2-3; D is perhaps TRBD1 or TRBD2 (6 bases each). The CDR3 length is 16 residues. Per the germline V gene, CDR1 is SGHRS and CDR2 is YFSETQ. The V and J ends lost 4 bases and 2 bases respectively, with 17 bases between them.

V gene TRBV12-3 or TRBV12-4 combines with J gene TRBJ2-1; either TRBD1 or TRBD2 may supply D (5 bases each). CDR3 size: 13 residues. Trimming left V 6 bases short and J 9 bases short, with 15 bases between. CDR3 amino acids: CASSFSSGTEQFF. CDR3 DNA: TGTGCCAGCAGCTTTTCGTCAGGGACTGAGCAGTTCTTC.

The V call is TRBV29-1, the J call TRBJ2-1; D might be TRBD2 (6 bases). Trimming removed 7 bases at V and 10 bases at J, with 17 bases between. This CDR3 spans 12 amino acids. Germline loops: CDR1 SQVTM, CDR2 ANQGSEA. The CDR3, as DNA: TGCAGCGGTGAGGACTACACTGAGGAGCAGTTCTTC. This sequence encodes CSGEDYTEEQFF.